Shown below are 32 T cell receptor beta chains from a single sample sequenced in a study of CD8 T cells in ankylosing spondylitis. Overall study findings and caveats: A TCR beta motif of roughly eight highly homologous variants appeared characteristic of ankylosing spondylitis blood.

The antigens these receptors bind are not known. From the 5' RACE reads, TCRdb called clonotypes with MiXCR, one entry per CDR3 protein. The repertoire holds some 840,000 distinct CDR3 sequences, with about an eighth as singletons. Sequencing was carried out using blood, either unsorted or a sorted T cell fraction (not recorded which). Receptors originate from a male donor with ankylosing spondylitis.

This chain joins TRBV20-1 and TRBJ2-1; weak D call: TRBD1 (6 bases). Trimming left V 3 bases short and J 7 bases short, with 7 bases between. The CDR3 sequence is 11 residues long. Germline assignment: CDR1 DFQATT and CDR2 SNEGSKA (reference sequence). The CDR3 nucleotides read TGCAGTGCTAGTCAGGGGAATGAGCAGTTCTTC. It is translated as CSASQGNEQFF.

The rearrangement joins TRBV9 to TRBJ2-3, with D uncertain. Deletions cut 3 bases from V and 1 base from J, with 15 bases between. In germline, CDR1 is SGDLS, CDR2 YYNGEE. The CDR3 length is 16 residues. This chain's CDR3 is CASSAGASSGTDTQYF. Here the CDR3 DNA reads TGTGCCAGCAGCGCAGGTGCAAGTTCGGGCACAGATACGCAGTATTTT. The variable domain in full, with the rest retrieved from reference TRBV9 and TRBJ2-3, is DSGVTQTPKHLITATGQRVTLRCSPRSGDLSVYWYQQSLDQGLQFLIQYYNGEERAKGNILERFSAQQFPDLHSELNLSSLELGDSALYFCASSAGASSGTDTQYFGPGTRLTVL.

This clonotype showed up just a few times. This chain connects TRBV5-1 to TRBJ2-7; D is unresolved. This CDR3 contains 17 residues. Looked up from germline, CDR1 is SGHRS and CDR2 is YFSETQ. V lost 4 bases, J lost 1 base, and 21 bases lay in between. The CDR3 DNA follows: TGCGCCAGCAGCCTCTTACCTTTGGGCTCGCTGTCCTACGAGCAGTACTTC. Translated: CASSLLPLGSLSYEQYF.

This chain joins TRBV7-2 and TRBJ2-7; TRBD1 agrees at 7 bases. V shed 5 bases and J 6 bases; nucleotides not matched to a gene: 13. The germline gives CDR1 SGHTA, CDR2 FQGNSA. The CDR3 covers 15 residues. This CDR3 reads CASSRTNRGLREQYF. CDR3 coding DNA: TGTGCCAGCAGCCGAACCAACAGGGGCCTCCGCGAGCAGTACTTC.

This clonotype was recorded many times. The rearrangement links TRBV20-1 to TRBJ1-2; D not certain. V was trimmed by 1 base and J by 13 bases, leaving 22 bases between them. Germline CDR1 DFQATT, CDR2 SNEGSKA (reference sequence). The CDR3 is made up of 14 amino acids. The CDR3 region has the DNA TGCAGTGCTAGAGGGCCCGGTAGGGCAGCACCTAGCACCTTC. Amino acid sequence: CSARGPGRAAPSTF.

This chain links TRBV5-6 with TRBJ2-7, with no clear D. The V end lost 1 base, the J end lost 3 bases, and 11 bases lay between the germline ends. Germline values: CDR1 SGHDT, CDR2 YYEEEE. This CDR3 is built from 14 residues. The chain's CDR3 is CASSLSWRSYEQYF. The CDR3 nucleotides read TGTGCCAGCAGCTTGTCTTGGCGGAGCTACGAGCAGTACTTC.

V and J are TRBV6-1 and TRBJ2-5; weak D call: TRBD2 (5 bases). This CDR3 has 14 residues. Germline V lookup: CDR1 MNHNS, CDR2 SASEGT. V shed 6 bases and J shed 5 bases, with 16 bases lying between them. CDR3 nucleotides: TGTGCCAGCAGCCCGGGTCGGGGAGAGGAGACCCAGTACTTC. Protein product: CASSPGRGEETQYF.

This clonotype was detected ten times or more. This sequence joins TRBV20-1 and TRBJ2-3; D may match TRBD1 or TRBD2 (5 bases each). Trimming removed 3 bases at V and 0 bases at J, with 13 bases between. CDR3 length: 15 amino acids. Germline loops: CDR1 DFQATT, CDR2 SNEGSKA (reference sequence). CDR3: CSASGTYASTDTQYF. The CDR3 region has the DNA TGCAGTGCTAGTGGGACGTACGCTAGCACAGATACGCAGTATTTT.

This sequence joins TRBV2 and TRBJ2-1, with 9 nucleotides matching TRBD2. Germline V gene data show CDR1 as SNHLY and CDR2 as FYNNEI. This CDR3 is built from 15 residues. The V gene end was trimmed by 6 bases and the J gene end by 6 bases; junction bases not matched to a gene: 9. The DNA of the CDR3 is TGTGCCAGCAGGCGGCTAGCGGGAAGTGTCAATGAGCAGTTCTTC. Translation: CASRRLAGSVNEQFF.

On this clonotype itself: At one of its ends the junction is not consistent with the germline gene, which may arise from a read error. This chain uses TRBV5-1 with TRBJ2-2, with D maybe TRBD2 (5 bases). Germline values: CDR1 SGHRS, CDR2 YFSETQ. The CDR3 is 14 amino acids. The CDR3 region has the DNA TGCGCCAGCAGCTTGCTGGGTCGGGCCGGGGAGCCGTTTTTT. Translation: CASSLLGRAGEPFF.

This clonotype was detected only a few times. This chain connects TRBV28 to TRBJ2-6; D unresolved. The CDR3 totals 13 residues. Germline assignment: CDR1 MDHEN and CDR2 SYDVKM. V was cut by 9 bases and J by 0 bases, with 6 bases left in between. The CDR3 DNA reads as TGTGCCAGTATGAGCTCTGGGGCCAACGTCCTGACTTTC. Protein: CASMSSGANVLTF.

The chain has TRBV6-1 and TRBJ1-1; 9 bases line up with TRBD1. This CDR3 has 14 residues. V trimming: 9 bases; J trimming: 4 bases; junction bases outside the gene matches: 9. Germline assignment: CDR1 MNHNS and CDR2 SASEGT. CDR3 loop: CASSRGTGSTEAFF. CDR3 in DNA: TGTGCCAGTTCGCGGGGGACAGGGTCCACTGAAGCTTTCTTT.

This clonotype was counted a few times. This chain links TRBV11-1 with TRBJ2-1; TRBD2 might be the D (6 bases). CDR1 is SGHAT and CDR2 is FQDESV in the germline V gene (reference sequence). V was shortened by 0 bases and J by 8 bases, with 26 bases between the two germline ends. The CDR3 covers 19 residues. CDR3 sequence: CASSLAPRRRRGVSDEQFF. The CDR3, as DNA: TGTGCCAGCAGCTTAGCGCCTAGGAGACGGCGGGGAGTGAGCGATGAGCAGTTCTTC.

This clonotype was found many times. The V and J genes are TRBV9 and TRBJ1-2, with 10 bases lining up with TRBD1. V shed 4 bases and J 4 bases; nucleotides not matched to a gene: 10. The germline V gene encodes CDR1 SGDLS and CDR2 YYNGEE. This CDR3 is built from 16 residues. CDR3 loop: CASSTRQGAPTYGYTF. CDR3 bases: TGTGCCAGCAGCACCCGACAGGGGGCGCCGACCTATGGCTACACCTTC.

This clonotype was detected only a few times. V usage is TRBV7-9 and J usage is TRBJ1-2; tentatively, D is TRBD1 (5 bases). V lost 4 bases, J lost 0 bases, and 15 bases lay in between. The CDR3 has 16 amino acids. From germline, CDR1 is SEHNR and CDR2 FQNEAQ (reference sequence). CDR3 bases: TGTGCCAGCAGCTCGGACATGGGTTTGGCTAACTATGGCTACACCTTC. Protein sequence: CASSSDMGLANYGYTF. Full variable domain (remainder filled in from reference TRBV7-9 and TRBJ1-2): DTGVSQNPRHKITKRGQNVTFRCDPISEHNRLYWYRQTLGQGPEFLTYFQNEAQLEKSRLLSDRFSAERPKGSFSTLEIQRTEQGDSAMYLCASSSDMGLANYGYTFGSGTRLTVV.

J is TRBJ1-6 and V is TRBV6-5; D possibly corresponds to TRBD1 (5 bases). The CDR3 covers 14 residues. The germline V gene has CDR1 MNHEY and CDR2 SVGAGI. The V gene lost 2 bases and the J gene lost 8 bases, with 10 bases spanning the gap. The CDR3: CASSYRGDDSPLHF. Written as DNA, the CDR3 is TGTGCCAGCAGTTACCGGGGGGATGATTCACCCCTCCACTTT.

This clonotype was seen only a few times. At one of its ends the junction is not consistent with the germline gene, which may arise from a read error. The chain joins TRBV7-2 to TRBJ2-7, with TRBD2 matching over 10 bases. CDR1 and CDR2 (germline): SGHTA, FQGNSA. There are 15 residues in the CDR3. The CDR3 sequence: CASSLAASGSYVQYF. CDR3 sequence (DNA): TGTGCCAGCAGCTTAGCGGCTAGCGGGAGTTACGTGCAGTACTTC.

The rearrangement uses TRBV20-1 and TRBJ2-5; TRBD2 matches at 12 bases. This CDR3 has 15 residues. Germline trimming cut 5 bases from V and 2 bases from J; bases unmatched to any gene: 6. Germline-derived CDR1 and CDR2 are DFQATT and SNEGSKA (reference sequence). CDR3 coding DNA: TGCAGTGCTGCCGGGACTAGCGGGTTTCAAGAGACCCAGTACTTC. Encoded protein: CSAAGTSGFQETQYF.

This clonotype was counted many times. CDR3 amino acids: CASSQTLGGYTEAFF. CDR3 sequence (DNA): TGCGCCAGCAGCCAAACTTTAGGGGGCTACACTGAAGCTTTCTTT. This chain joins TRBV4-3 and TRBJ1-1, with TRBD1 matching 7 bases. This CDR3 region has 15 residues. V trimming: 2 bases; J trimming: 3 bases; junction bases outside the gene matches: 6. CDR1 LGHNA and CDR2 YSLEER come from the germline V gene.

V usage is TRBV20-1 and J usage is TRBJ2-7, with TRBD1 identical over 9 bases. The trim removed 1 base at V and 2 bases at J, leaving 9 bases unmatched. Germline CDR1 DFQATT, CDR2 SNEGSKA (reference sequence). CDR3 length: 16 amino acids. The chain's CDR3 is CSARGNRWDRAYEQYF. CDR3 nucleotides: TGCAGTGCTAGAGGGAACCGATGGGACAGGGCCTACGAGCAGTACTTC.

This clonotype was seen repeatedly, ten times or more. Written as DNA, the CDR3 is TGCAGTGCCAGTCGAGGGAAGAGCTCCTACAATGAGCAGTTCTTC. Translated, it gives CSASRGKSSYNEQFF. This chain joins TRBV20-1 and TRBJ2-1; possible D gene TRBD2, 5 bases. Trimming cost V 6 bases and J 0 bases, with 15 bases left between them. This CDR3 is 15 amino acids long. Germline lookup yields CDR1 DFQATT and CDR2 SNEGSKA (reference sequence).

This clonotype was counted many times. CDR3 sequence (DNA): TGCGCCAGCAGACGAGACAGGTTCTACGAGCAGTACTTC. It translates to CASRRDRFYEQYF. V gene TRBV5-1 combines with J gene TRBJ2-7, with TRBD1 as a possible D gene (6 bases). V gave up 5 bases and J gave up 3 bases, with 12 bases separating them. The CDR3 contains 13 residues. Germline V gives CDR1 SGHRS, CDR2 YFSETQ. Based on the CDR3 plus reference TRBV5-1 and TRBJ2-7, the full variable domain is KAGVTQTPRYLIKTRGQQVTLSCSPISGHRSVSWYQQTPGQGLQFLFEYFSETQRNKGNFPGRFSGRQFSNSRSEMNVSTLELGDSALYLCASRRDRFYEQYFGPGTRLTVT.

This clonotype has a handful of counts. The chain is built from TRBV5-6 and TRBJ2-3, with 10 bases lining up with TRBD2. With 1 base clipped from V and 11 bases from J, the junction kept 13 bases outside the gene matches. This CDR3 has 16 residues. Germline-derived CDR1 and CDR2 are SGHDT and YYEEEE. In nucleotides, the CDR3 is TGTGCCAGCAGCTTGCGTCTAGCGGGGGCGACGATGGAGCAGTATTTT. Its translation is CASSLRLAGATMEQYF.

This clonotype was seen a handful of times. V gene TRBV5-1 combines with J gene TRBJ1-1; 9 positions agree with TRBD1. Germline V gene data show CDR1 as SGHRS and CDR2 as YFSETQ. V shed 5 bases and J 4 bases; nucleotides not matched to a gene: 6. The CDR3 covers 14 residues. This CDR3 reads CASRQGAGSTEAFF. CDR3 in DNA: TGCGCCAGCAGACAGGGGGCTGGAAGCACTGAAGCTTTCTTT.

This clonotype was counted only a few times. V is TRBV6-2 or TRBV6-3 and J is TRBJ2-2; D may correspond to TRBD1 or TRBD2 (5 bases each). Germline values: CDR1 MNHEY, CDR2 SVGEGT. The CDR3 is 12 residues long. Trimming stripped 7 bases from V and 9 bases from J, with 12 bases between. CDR3 nucleotide sequence: TGTGCCAGCATGGAGAGGGGCCGGGAGCTGTTTTTT. Translated, it gives CASMERGRELFF.

The V call is TRBV29-1, the J call TRBJ2-3; 7 bases agree with TRBD1. V lost 8 bases to trimming and J lost 5 bases; unmatched junction nucleotides: 10. Germline CDR1 is SQVTM and CDR2 is ANQGSEA. This CDR3 is built from 13 residues. In DNA form, the CDR3 reads TGCAGCTCTCGGACAGGAGGAATAGATACGCAGTATTTT. Translating gives CSSRTGGIDTQYF.

This clonotype was counted only a few times. The J gene is TRBJ2-1, the V gene TRBV28, with 8 bases matching TRBD1. The trim removed 1 base at V and 1 base at J, leaving 3 bases unmatched. Germline V gene data show CDR1 as MDHEN and CDR2 as SYDVKM. The CDR3 sequence is 16 residues long. As DNA, the CDR3 is TGTGCCAGCAGTTTATTCGGACAGGGTTCCTACAATGAGCAGTTCTTC. As protein: CASSLFGQGSYNEQFF.

In its sample, this clonotype was seen many times. The rearrangement uses TRBV20-1 and TRBJ2-7, with TRBD2 as a possible D gene (6 bases). Germline CDR1 and CDR2: DFQATT and SNEGSKA (reference sequence). V was trimmed by 0 bases and J by 0 bases, leaving 12 bases between them. The CDR3 totals 15 residues. The CDR3 DNA sequence: TGCAGTGCTAGAGATGCAACGCGGGGCTCCTACGAGCAGTACTTC. It specifies CSARDATRGSYEQYF.

This clonotype was picked up a small number of times. The chain has TRBV7-2 and TRBJ2-6; 9 bases align to TRBD1. The CDR3 contains 16 residues. Germline V gene data show CDR1 as SGHTA and CDR2 as FQGNSA. Unmatched junction bases numbered 2, after V lost 5 bases and J lost 0 bases. The CDR3 sequence is CASSMTGGSGANVLTF. The CDR3 DNA follows: TGTGCCAGCAGCATGACAGGGGGCTCTGGGGCCAACGTCCTGACTTTC.

V is TRBV7-3 and J is TRBJ2-7; TRBD2 might be the D (6 bases). The CDR3 is made up of 15 amino acids. With 1 base removed from V and 4 bases from J, the gap between germline ends came to 14 bases. Germline assignment: CDR1 SGHTA and CDR2 FQGTGA. This CDR3 is CASSLRGGVSYEQYF. In DNA form, the CDR3 reads TGTGCCAGCAGCTTAAGAGGAGGGGTGAGTTACGAGCAGTACTTC.

This chain uses TRBV28 with TRBJ2-1; D is perhaps TRBD2 (7 bases). The V end was cut by 2 bases, the J end by 0 bases, with 17 bases between. The germline CDR1 and CDR2 sequences are MDHEN and SYDVKM. The CDR3 is 18 residues long. CDR3 nucleotides: TGTGCCAGCAGTTTACCCTCGGGAGGACAGAGCTCCTACAATGAGCAGTTCTTC. The encoded protein is CASSLPSGGQSSYNEQFF.

This clonotype was seen many times. The chain is built from TRBV20-1 and TRBJ1-5; TRBD1 aligns across 8 bases. Germline CDR1 DFQATT, CDR2 SNEGSKA (reference sequence). The CDR3 consists of 12 residues. The CDR3 region is CSVRQGNQPQHF. The CDR3 DNA is TGCAGCGTTCGACAGGGGAATCAGCCCCAGCATTTT.